Each of the 4 T cell receptor beta chains below was sequenced from the same sample in a study of blood T cell repertoires in COVID-19. Generated by immunoSEQ multiplex PCR, the TCRdb table keeps only in-frame clones and is missing some. The table has 30,000 or so clones, over 75% seen once. The sequenced material came from peripheral blood. Receptor source: a man at least 80 years old with active COVID-19.

The chain has TRBV5-4 and TRBJ1-2, with D perhaps matching TRBD1 (5 bases). Germline CDR1 is SGHNT and CDR2 is YYREEE (reference sequence). Trimming pared 1 base from V and 3 bases from J, leaving 10 bases between. The CDR3 has 14 amino acids. This CDR3 is CASSLNQQDYGYTF. CDR3 coding DNA: TGTGCCAGCAGCTTGAATCAACAGGACTATGGCTACACCTTC. The full variable domain, rest sourced from reference TRBV5-4 and TRBJ1-2, is ETGVTQSPTHLIKTRGQQVTLRCSSQSGHNTVSWYQQALGQGPQFIFQYYREEENGRGNFPPRFSGLQFPNYSSELNVNALELDDSALYLCASSLNQQDYGYTFGSGTRLTVV.

This chain uses TRBV5-5 with TRBJ1-1; 7 positions match TRBD1. The J segment lost 0 bases and the V segment lost 2 bases, leaving 7 bases of the junction unmatched. Per the germline V gene, CDR1 is SGHKS and CDR2 is YYEKEE (reference sequence). The CDR3 spans 16 residues. In nucleotides, the CDR3 is TGTGCCAGCAGCTTCGGACAGGCCCTCATGAACACTGAAGCTTTCTTT. Protein product: CASSFGQALMNTEAFF.

This chain uses TRBV7-2 with TRBJ2-3; a weak D match, TRBD2 (5 bases). The V gene's germline CDR1 is SGHTA and CDR2 FQGNSA. Trimming shortened V by 4 bases and J by 1 base, and 12 bases separated the two germline ends. This CDR3 is 15 amino acids long. The CDR3 sequence is CASSWAGVRTDTQYF. In DNA form, the CDR3 reads TGTGCCAGCAGCTGGGCCGGGGTTCGCACAGATACGCAGTATTTT.

The J gene is TRBJ2-3, the V gene TRBV25-1, with 9 positions matching TRBD2. The germline V gene encodes CDR1 MGHDK and CDR2 SYGVNS. This CDR3 is built from 15 residues. V dropped 3 bases and J dropped 4; count of bases not matched to a gene: 5. Here the CDR3 reads CASSDASGEPDTQYF. Written as DNA, the CDR3 is TGTGCCAGCAGTGACGCTAGCGGGGAACCAGATACGCAGTATTTT.